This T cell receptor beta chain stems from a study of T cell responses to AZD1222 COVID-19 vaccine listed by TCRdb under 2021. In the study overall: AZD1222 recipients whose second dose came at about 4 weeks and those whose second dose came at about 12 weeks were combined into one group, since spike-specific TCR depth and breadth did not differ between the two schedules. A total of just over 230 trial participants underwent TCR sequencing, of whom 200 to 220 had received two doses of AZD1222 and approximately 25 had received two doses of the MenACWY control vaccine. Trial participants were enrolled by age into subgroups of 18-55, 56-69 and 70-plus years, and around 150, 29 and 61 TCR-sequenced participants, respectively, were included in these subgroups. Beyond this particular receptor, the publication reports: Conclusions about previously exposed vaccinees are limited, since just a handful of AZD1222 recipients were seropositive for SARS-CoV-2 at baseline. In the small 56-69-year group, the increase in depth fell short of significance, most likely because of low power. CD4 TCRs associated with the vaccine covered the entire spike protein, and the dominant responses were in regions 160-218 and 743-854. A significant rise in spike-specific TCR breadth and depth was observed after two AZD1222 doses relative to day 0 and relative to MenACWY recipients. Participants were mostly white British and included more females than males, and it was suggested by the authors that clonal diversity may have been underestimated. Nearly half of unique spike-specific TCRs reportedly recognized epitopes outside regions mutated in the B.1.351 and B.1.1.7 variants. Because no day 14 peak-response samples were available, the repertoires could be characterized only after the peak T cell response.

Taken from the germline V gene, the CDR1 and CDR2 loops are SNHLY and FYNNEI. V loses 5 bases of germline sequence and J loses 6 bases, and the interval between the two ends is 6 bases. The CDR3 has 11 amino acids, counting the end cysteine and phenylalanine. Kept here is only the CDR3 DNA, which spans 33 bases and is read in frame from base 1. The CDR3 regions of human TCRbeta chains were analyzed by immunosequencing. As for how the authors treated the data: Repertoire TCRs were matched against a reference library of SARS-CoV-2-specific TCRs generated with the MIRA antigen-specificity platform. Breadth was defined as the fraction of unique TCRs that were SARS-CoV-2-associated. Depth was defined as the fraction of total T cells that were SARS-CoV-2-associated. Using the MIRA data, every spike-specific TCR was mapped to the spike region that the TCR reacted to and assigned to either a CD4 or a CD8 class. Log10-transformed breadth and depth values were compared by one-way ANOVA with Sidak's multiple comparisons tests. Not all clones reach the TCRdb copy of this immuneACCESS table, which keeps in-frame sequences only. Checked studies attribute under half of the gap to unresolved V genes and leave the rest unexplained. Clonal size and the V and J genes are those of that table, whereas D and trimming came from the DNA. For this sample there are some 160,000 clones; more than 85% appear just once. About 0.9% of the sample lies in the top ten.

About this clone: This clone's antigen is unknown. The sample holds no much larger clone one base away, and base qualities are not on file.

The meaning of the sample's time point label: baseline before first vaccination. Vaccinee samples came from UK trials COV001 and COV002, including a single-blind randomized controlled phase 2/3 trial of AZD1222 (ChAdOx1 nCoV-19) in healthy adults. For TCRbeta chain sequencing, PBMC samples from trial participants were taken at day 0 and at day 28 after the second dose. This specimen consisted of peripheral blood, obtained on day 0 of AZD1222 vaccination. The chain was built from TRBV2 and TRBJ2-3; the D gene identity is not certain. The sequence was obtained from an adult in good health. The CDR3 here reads CASSPRDTQYF. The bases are TGTGCCAGCAGTCCGAGGGATACGCAGTATTTT.